This T cell receptor beta chain was found in a study of T cells after yellow fever vaccination. CDR3 size: 13 residues. The germline CDR1 and CDR2 sequences are SSHAT and FNYEAQ (reference sequence). A process of 5'RACE template switching, which added a universal primer site and UMIs, was used to make TCR cDNA. MiXCR, run by TCRdb on the 5' RACE reads, gives a single entry per CDR3 protein. The table lists roughly 320,000 distinct CDR3 sequences, approximately 11% of them singletons. This clonotype showed up just a few times. What it recognizes is unknown. Germline and junction disagree at one end, which may indicate a read error. Findings and caveats of the study: Clonotypes found in both CD4 and CD8 compartments made up a small share. Among primary-vaccination clones, most reappeared after the booster, at around 97% for CD4 and approximately 88% for CD8. Abundant bulk-population clonotypes could contaminate the FACS-sorted repertoires.

The origin of this receptor is a man between 18 and 35 years old who received the YFV17D yellow fever vaccine. Sequencing used CD4+ T cells sorted from PBMCs, obtained 45 days after the yellow fever booster vaccination. J is TRBJ2-1 and V is TRBV7-7, with TRBD2 as a possible D gene (7 bases). DNA for the CDR3: TGTGCTAGCAGCGGGGACATCAGGGGTGAGCAGTTCTTC. The encoded protein is CASSGDIRGEQFF.